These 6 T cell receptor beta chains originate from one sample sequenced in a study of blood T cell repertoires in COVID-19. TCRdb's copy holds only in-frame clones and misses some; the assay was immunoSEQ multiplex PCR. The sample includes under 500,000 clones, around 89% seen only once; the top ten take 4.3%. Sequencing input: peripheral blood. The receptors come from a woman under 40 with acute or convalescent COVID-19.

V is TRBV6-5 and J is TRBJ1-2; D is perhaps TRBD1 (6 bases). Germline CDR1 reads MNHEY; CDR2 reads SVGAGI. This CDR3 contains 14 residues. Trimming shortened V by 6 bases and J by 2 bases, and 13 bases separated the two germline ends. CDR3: CASRGGGPNYGYTF. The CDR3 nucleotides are TGTGCCAGCAGGGGAGGGGGGCCCAACTATGGCTACACCTTC.

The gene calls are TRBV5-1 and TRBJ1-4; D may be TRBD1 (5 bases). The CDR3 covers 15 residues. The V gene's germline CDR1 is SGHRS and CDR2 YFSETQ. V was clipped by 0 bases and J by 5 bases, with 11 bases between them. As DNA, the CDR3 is TGCGCCAGCAGCTTGGGGTTTCAGGGCAATGAAAAACTGTTTTTT. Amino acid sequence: CASSLGFQGNEKLFF.

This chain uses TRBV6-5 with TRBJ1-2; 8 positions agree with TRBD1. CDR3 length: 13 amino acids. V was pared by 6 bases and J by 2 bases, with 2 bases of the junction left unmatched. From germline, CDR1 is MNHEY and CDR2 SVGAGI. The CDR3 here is CASRGQVNYGYTF. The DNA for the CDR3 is TGTGCCAGCAGGGGACAGGTCAACTATGGCTACACCTTC.

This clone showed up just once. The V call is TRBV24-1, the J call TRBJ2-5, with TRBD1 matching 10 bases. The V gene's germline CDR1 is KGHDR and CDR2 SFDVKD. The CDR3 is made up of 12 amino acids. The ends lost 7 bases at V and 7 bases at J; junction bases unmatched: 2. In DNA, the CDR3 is TGTGCCACCAGAGGACAGGGGGGGACCCAGTACTTC. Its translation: CATRGQGGTQYF.

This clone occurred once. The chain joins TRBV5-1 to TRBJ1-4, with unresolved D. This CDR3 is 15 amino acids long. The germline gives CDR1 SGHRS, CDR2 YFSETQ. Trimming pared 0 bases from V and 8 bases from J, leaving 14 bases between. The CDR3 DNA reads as TGCGCCAGCAGCTTGGTCGCGGGGAAGACGGAAAAACTGTTTTTT. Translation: CASSLVAGKTEKLFF.

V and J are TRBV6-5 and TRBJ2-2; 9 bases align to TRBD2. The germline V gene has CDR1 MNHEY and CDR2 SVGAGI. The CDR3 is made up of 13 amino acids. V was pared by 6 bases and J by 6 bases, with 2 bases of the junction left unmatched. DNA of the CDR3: TGTGCCAGCAGGGGGACTAGCCCCGGGGAGCTGTTTTTT. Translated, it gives CASRGTSPGELFF.